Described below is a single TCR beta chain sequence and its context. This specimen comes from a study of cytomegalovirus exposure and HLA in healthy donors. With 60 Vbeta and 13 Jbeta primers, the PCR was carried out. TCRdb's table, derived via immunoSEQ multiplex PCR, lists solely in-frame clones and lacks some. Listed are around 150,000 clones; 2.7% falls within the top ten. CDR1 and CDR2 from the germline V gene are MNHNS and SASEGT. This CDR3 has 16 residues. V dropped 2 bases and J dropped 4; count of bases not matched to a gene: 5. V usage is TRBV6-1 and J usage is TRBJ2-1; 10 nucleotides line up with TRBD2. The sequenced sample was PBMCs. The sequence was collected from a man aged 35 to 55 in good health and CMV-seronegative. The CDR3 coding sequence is TGTGCCAGCAGTGAAAGCGGGGGGGCCGCGTACAATGAGCAGTTCTTC. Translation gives CASSESGGAAYNEQFF.